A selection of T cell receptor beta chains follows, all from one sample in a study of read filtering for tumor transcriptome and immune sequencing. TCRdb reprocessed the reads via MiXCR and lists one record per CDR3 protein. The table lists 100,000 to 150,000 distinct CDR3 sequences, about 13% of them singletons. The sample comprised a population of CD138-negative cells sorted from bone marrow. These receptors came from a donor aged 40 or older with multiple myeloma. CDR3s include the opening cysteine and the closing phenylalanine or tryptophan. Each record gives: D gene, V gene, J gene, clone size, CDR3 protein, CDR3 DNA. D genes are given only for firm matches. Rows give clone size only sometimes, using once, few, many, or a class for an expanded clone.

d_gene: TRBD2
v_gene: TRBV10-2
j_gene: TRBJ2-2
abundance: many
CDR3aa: CASSTSGSAAGELFF
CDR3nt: TGCGCCAGCAGCACTAGCGGGAGTGCGGCCGGGGAGCTGTTTTTT

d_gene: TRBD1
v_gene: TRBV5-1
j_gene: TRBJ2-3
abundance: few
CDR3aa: CASKGTETDTQYF
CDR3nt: TGCGCCAGCAAAGGGACAGAAACAGATACGCAGTATTTT

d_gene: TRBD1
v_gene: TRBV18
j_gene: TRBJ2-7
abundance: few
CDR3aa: CASSPETGVGYEQYF
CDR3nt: TGTGCCAGCTCGCCTGAGACAGGGGTAGGCTACGAGCAGTACTTC

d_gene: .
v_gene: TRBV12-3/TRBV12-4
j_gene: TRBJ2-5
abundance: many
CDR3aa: CASSGGGGETQYF
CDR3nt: TGTGCCAGCAGCGGGGGAGGAGGGGAGACCCAGTACTTC

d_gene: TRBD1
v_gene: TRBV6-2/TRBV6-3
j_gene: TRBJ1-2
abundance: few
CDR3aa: CASSSGTGNGYTF
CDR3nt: TGTGCCAGCAGCTCCGGGACAGGGAATGGCTACACCTTC

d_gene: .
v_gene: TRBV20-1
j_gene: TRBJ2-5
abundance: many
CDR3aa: CSARDRVQETQYF
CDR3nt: TGCAGTGCTAGGGACCGCGTCCAAGAGACCCAGTACTTC

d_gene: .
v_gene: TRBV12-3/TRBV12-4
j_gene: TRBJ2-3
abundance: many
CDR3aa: CASSFKPGMDTQYF
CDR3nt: TGTGCCAGCAGTTTCAAGCCTGGCATGGATACGCAGTATTTT

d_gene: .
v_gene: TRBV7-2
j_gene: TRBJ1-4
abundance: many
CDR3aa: CASSLRQGLREKLFF
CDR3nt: TGTGCCAGCAGCTTACGGCAGGGCCTAAGGGAAAAACTGTTTTTT

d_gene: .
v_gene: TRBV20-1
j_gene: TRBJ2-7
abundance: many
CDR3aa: CSARPTQAYEQYF
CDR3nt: TGCAGTGCTAGACCTACACAGGCCTACGAGCAGTACTTC

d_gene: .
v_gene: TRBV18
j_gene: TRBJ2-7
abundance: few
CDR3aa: CASSPPFYEQYF
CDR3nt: TGTGCCAGCTCCCCTCCATTCTACGAGCAGTACTTC

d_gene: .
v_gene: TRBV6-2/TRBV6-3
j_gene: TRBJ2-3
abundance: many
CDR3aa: CASTAAVGARTDTQYF
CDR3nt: TGTGCCAGCACCGCCGCGGTCGGCGCCCGCACAGATACGCAGTATTTT

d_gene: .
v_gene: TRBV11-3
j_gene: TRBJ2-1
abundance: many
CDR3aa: CASSLDLGATSSYNEQFF
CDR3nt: TGTGCCAGCAGCTTAGATTTGGGGGCGACGAGCTCCTACAATGAGCAGTTCTTC

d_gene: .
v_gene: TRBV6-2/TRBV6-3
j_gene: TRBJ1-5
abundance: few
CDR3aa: CASSSFPRQRGNQPQHF
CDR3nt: TGTGCCAGCAGTTCTTTTCCCCGCCAGAGGGGCAATCAGCCCCAGCATTTT

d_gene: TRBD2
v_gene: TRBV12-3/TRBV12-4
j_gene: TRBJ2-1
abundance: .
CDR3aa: CASGLAGEQSF
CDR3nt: TGTGCCAGCGGGTTAGCGGGCGAGCAGTCCTTC

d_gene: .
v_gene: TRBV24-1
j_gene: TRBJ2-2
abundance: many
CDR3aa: CATSAAGDSGELFF
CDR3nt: TGTGCCACCAGTGCGGCAGGGGATTCCGGGGAGCTGTTTTTT

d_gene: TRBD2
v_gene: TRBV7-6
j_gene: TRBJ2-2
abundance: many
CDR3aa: CASSLFGGRASGELFF
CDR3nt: TGTGCCAGCAGCTTATTTGGCGGGAGGGCCTCCGGGGAGCTGTTTTTT

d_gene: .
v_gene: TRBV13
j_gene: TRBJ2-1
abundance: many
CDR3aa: CASSPTTEGNEQFF
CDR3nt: TGTGCCAGCAGCCCCACGACGGAGGGCAATGAGCAGTTCTTC

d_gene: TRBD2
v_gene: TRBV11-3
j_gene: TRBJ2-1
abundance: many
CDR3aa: CASSLTTSGNEQFF
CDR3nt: TGTGCCAGCAGCTTGACGACTAGCGGTAATGAGCAGTTCTTC

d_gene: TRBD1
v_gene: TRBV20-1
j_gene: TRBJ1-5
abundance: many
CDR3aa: CSASEMTGRNQPQHF
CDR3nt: TGCAGTGCTAGTGAGATGACAGGGCGAAATCAGCCCCAGCATTTT